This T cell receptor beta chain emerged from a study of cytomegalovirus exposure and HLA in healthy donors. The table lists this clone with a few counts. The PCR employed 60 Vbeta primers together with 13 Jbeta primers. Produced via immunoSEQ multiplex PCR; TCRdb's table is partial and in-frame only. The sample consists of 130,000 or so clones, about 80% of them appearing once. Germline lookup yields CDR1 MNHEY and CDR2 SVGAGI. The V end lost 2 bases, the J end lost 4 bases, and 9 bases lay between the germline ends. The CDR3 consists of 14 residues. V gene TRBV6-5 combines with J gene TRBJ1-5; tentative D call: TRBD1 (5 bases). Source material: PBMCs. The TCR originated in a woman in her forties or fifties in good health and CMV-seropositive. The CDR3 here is CASSYTGGNQPQHF. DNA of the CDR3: TGTGCCAGCAGTTACACGGGGGGAAATCAGCCCCAGCATTTT.